Reported below is one T cell receptor beta chain. The antigen is not known. This record comes from a study of cytomegalovirus exposure and HLA in healthy donors. The study, taken as a whole, reports: Available immune exposure information covered CMV serostatus only.

This CDR3 contains 15 residues. The germline V gene encodes CDR1 MNHEY and CDR2 SVGAGI. Losses at the gene ends were 4 bases for V and 3 bases for J; bases not matched to a gene: 6. The primer mix had 60 Vbeta and 13 Jbeta primers. The repertoire was sequenced with immunoSEQ multiplex PCR; TCRdb's copy has only in-frame clones and lacks some. The table records about 250,000 clones, approximately 85% of them present only once. This receptor was identified in a girl aged 2 to 10 in good health and CMV-seronegative. The specimen sequenced was PBMCs. The chain joins TRBV6-5 to TRBJ1-2, with 9 positions matching TRBD1. CDR3 sequence (DNA): TGTGCCAGCAGTTCACAGGGGGCAGCGGACTATGGCTACACCTTC. Translating gives CASSSQGAADYGYTF.